Listed below are T cell receptor beta chains from one sample, sequenced in a study of breast tumors, draining lymph nodes, adjacent tissues. TCRdb called the multiplex PCR reads again in MiXCR, with one record for every CDR3 protein. The sample lists about 20,000 distinct CDR3 sequences, under 75% occurring once. Sequencing was performed on breast tumor tissue. These receptors all stem from a female donor with breast cancer. Some clones in this sample may be carry-over from other donors' samples. CDR3s include the opening cysteine and the closing phenylalanine or tryptophan. A D gene is named only where the DNA matches it firmly. A row's size may be missing; if present it is once, few, many or a size class.

j_call v_call cdr3_length d_call clone_size cdr3_nt cdr3_aa
TRBJ2-1 TRBV7-9 14 TRBD1 once TGTGCCAGCAGGTTAGGGACAGGGGCCAATGAGCAGTTCTTC CASRLGTGANEQFF
TRBJ2-7 TRBV15 15 TRBD1 NA TGTGCCACCAGCAGAGATCGCACAGGGGGTTACGAGCAGTACTTC CATSRDRTGGYEQYF
TRBJ2-6 TRBV7-2 16 NA medium-sized TGTGCCAGCAGCTTGTTTGGGGGCTTTGGGGCCAACGTCCTGACTTTC CASSLFGGFGANVLTF
TRBJ2-1 TRBV7-9 15 NA NA TGTGCCAGCAGCCAAGCGCAGGGGCGGGGTGATGAGCAGCTCTTC CASSQAQGRGDEQLF
TRBJ2-5 TRBV12-3/TRBV12-4 13 NA NA TGTGCCAGCAGTTTGAGAGGTCGGGAGACCCAGTACTTC CASSLRGRETQYF
TRBJ2-7 TRBV4-1 16 TRBD2 NA TGCGCCAGCAGCTTCCGACTAGCGGGGGGCTCCTACGAGCAGTACTTC CASSFRLAGGSYEQYF
TRBJ2-3 TRBV7-9 13 NA medium-sized TGTGCCAGCAACCGGCAGGCCACAGATACGCAGTATTTT CASNRQATDTQYF
TRBJ2-7 TRBV5-6 11 NA medium-sized TGTGCCAGCAGCTTACGTCACGAGCAGTACTTC CASSLRHEQYF
TRBJ2-5 TRBV6-1 14 NA few TGTGCCAGCAGTGTACGGGACAACCAAGAGACCCAGTACTTC CASSVRDNQETQYF
TRBJ1-1 TRBV7-9 13 NA many TGTGCCAGCAGCCTTGGCGGGGACACTGAAGCTTTCTTT CASSLGGDTEAFF
TRBJ2-3 TRBV24-1 14 NA NA TGTGCCACCAGTGATTTTGACCGATTGGATACGCAGTATTTT CATSDFDRLDTQYF
TRBJ1-5 TRBV3-1 15 NA many TGTGCCAGCAGCCAAGGACAGACAACAAATCAGCCCCAGCATTTT CASSQGQTTNQPQHF
TRBJ1-2 TRBV7-2 13 NA NA TGTGCCAGCAGCAATCCCCTAGCCTATGGCTACACCTTC CASSNPLAYGYTF
TRBJ2-7 TRBV2 14 NA NA TGTGCCAGCAGTGGTACAGGGCCCCCCTCCGAGCAGTACTTC CASSGTGPPSEQYF
TRBJ2-3 TRBV5-8 14 NA many TGTGCCAGCAGTTTGTCTCGGGGGACAGATACGCAGTATTTT CASSLSRGTDTQYF
TRBJ2-1 TRBV19 11 NA NA TGTGCCAGTAGTATGGGTTATGAGCAGTTCTTC CASSMGYEQFF
TRBJ2-7 TRBV19 13 NA many TGTGCCAGTAGTGCGGAGGGAATCCACGAGCAGTACTTC CASSAEGIHEQYF
TRBJ2-3 TRBV2 15 TRBD2 many TGTGCCAGCAGAGAGCGGGGGGGCCAGAAAGATACGCAGTATTTT CASRERGGQKDTQYF
TRBJ2-2 TRBV6-6 14 TRBD1 NA TGTGCCACCGGGACAGGTCGAGAGGAGGGGGAGCTGTTTTTT CATGTGREEGELFF
TRBJ2-2 TRBV7-9 18 TRBD2 NA TGCGCCAGCAGCTTATTCGGACTAGCGGTCGCGAACACCGGGGAGCTGTTTTTT CASSLFGLAVANTGELFF
TRBJ1-4 TRBV9 14 NA NA TGTGCCAGCAGCGTAGGTCAAGGTTATGAAAAACTGTTTTTT CASSVGQGYEKLFF
TRBJ1-6 TRBV20-1 17 NA many TGCAGTGCTAGAGCCTCCGGGAGGACAGCGAATAATTCGCCCCTCCACTTT CSARASGRTANNSPLHF
TRBJ2-7 TRBV9 17 TRBD2 NA TGTGCCAGCAGCGTAGGGACTAGCGGGGGTCGAGTGGAAGAGCAGTACTTC CASSVGTSGGRVEEQYF
TRBJ1-2 TRBV20-1 13 NA NA TGCAGTGCTGCTCCAGGGTTAGACTATGGCTACACCTTC CSAAPGLDYGYTF
TRBJ1-2 TRBV20-1 12 TRBD1 NA TGCAGTACCCTGACAGGGCCCTATGGCTCCACCTTC CSTLTGPYGSTF
TRBJ2-1 TRBV19 16 TRBD2 many TGTGCCAGTAGCAGCACTAGCGGGAGGGCCAGGAGTGAGCAGTTCTTC CASSSTSGRARSEQFF
TRBJ2-7 TRBV7-8 14 TRBD1 medium-sized TGTGCCAGCAGCTTATCGGACAGGGGCCACGAGCAGTACTTC CASSLSDRGHEQYF
TRBJ2-2 TRBV5-1 24 NA NA NA CASSLGITGSYGYTFGSGTGELFF
TRBJ2-3 TRBV2 16 TRBD2 NA TGTGCCAGCAGGTTGACTAGCGGGAGCGGTACAGATACGCAGTATTTT CASRLTSGSGTDTQYF
TRBJ2-1 TRBV2 15 TRBD2 NA TGTGCCAGCAGGGGGACTAGCGGCCAGTGGGGTGAGCAGTTCTTC CASRGTSGQWGEQFF
TRBJ2-7 TRBV7-9 17 NA NA TGTGCCAGCAGCCCAGGCGACAGGTTGGGGATAGCGTACGAGCAGTACTTC CASSPGDRLGIAYEQYF
TRBJ1-2 TRBV20-1 14 TRBD1 medium-sized TGCAGTGCTAGGGGACAGGGGGTACACTATGGCTACACCTTC CSARGQGVHYGYTF